The TCR beta chain under discussion was sequenced for a study of cytomegalovirus exposure and HLA in healthy donors (dated by TCRdb to the late 2010s). Background for the entire study: An earlier analysis of around 600 of the donors reported approximately 300 Gb of sequence data and 117 million unique TCR beta sequences from 150 million to 200 million T cells. Among 398 genotyped donors of the cohort, an average of about 240,000 unique TCR beta nucleotide sequences was sequenced per donor, of which approximately 19% were non-productive. An early release that covered several hundred HLA-typed donors contained approximately 300 gigabases of sequencing data and some 87 million unique TCR sequences. About five DR-DQ haplotypes were handled as single units for association and clustering because linkage in the cohort was strong. Alongside the repertoire data, information on donor age, sex, ethnicity and CMV serostatus was compiled. Genome-wide SNP genotypes for about 55% of the roughly 670 donors were used in a later genetic analysis, which treated that subset as a discovery cohort. The study was designed to test whether signatures of past pathogen exposure could be identified by cataloging public T cell receptors. Besides the first cohort of about 730 subjects, a separate validation cohort made up of 120 different subjects was used. Every repertoire in the discovery cohort had been generated on one and the same sequencing platform. A later analysis re-analyzed previously published TCR beta repertoires from hundreds of donors and added high-resolution HLA genotyping to study TCR occurrence patterns. The T cell repertoires of roughly 660 subjects were profiled by immunosequencing and related to cytomegalovirus serostatus. To predict cytomegalovirus infection status, the study brought together high-throughput TCR immunosequencing, statistical association of individual TCRs with disease status, and machine learning. An earlier analysis of 450 to 750 of the donors used high-throughput TCR beta sequencing to judge whether each TCR beta V gene segment behaved as functional or pseudogenic. The number of typed donors differed by locus: roughly 629-630 for A, B, C, DRB1 and DQB1; some 500 for DQA1; some 610 for DPA1; and roughly 490 for DPB1. Both class I and class II loci were covered by HLA typing, at four-digit resolution. Of the 300 to 500 genotyped donors, less than 90% were placed in the genetic ancestry cluster associated with self-reported Caucasian donors. The later analysis used no new phenotypic data to find candidate immune exposures, relying instead on TCR beta sequences and their occurrence across donors. Study-wide findings and limitations: A few of the identified cytomegalovirus-associated TCR beta chains were confirmed in vitro to be specific for cytomegalovirus antigens. The authors suggested that the approach could potentially be extended to other disease states and immunological phenotypes. Compared with equally common non-associated chains, HLA-associated TCR beta chains in a later analysis were more clonally expanded and had lower generation probabilities. Broadly in line with IMGT annotations, most TCR beta V segments showed up in productive rearrangements about 90% or about 30% of the time in an earlier analysis of approximately 600 of the donors. A further reported finding was that TCR beta sequences accurately predicted the HLA-A and HLA-B alleles for most subjects in the first cohort. For the cohort, immune exposure information was limited to CMV serostatus. Correlated functional status among segregating V segments might reflect linkage disequilibrium, but an unknown experimental factor could not be ruled out. Because some donors lacked HLA typing at each locus, the association tests relied only on the typed subset. A later analysis found that TCR association rates varied across HLA loci, with DRB1 alleles showing the most associated TCRs and HLA-C alleles the fewest. When HLA alleles, especially DR and DQ, strongly co-occurred, attributing TCR associations to individual alleles was difficult. The earlier analysis of approximately 590 of the donors excluded some 15 rarely observed V segments, including chromosome 9 orphons, because counts were too low. The study gave a list of some 150 TCR beta chains associated with cytomegalovirus. In a later genetic analysis, a missense DCLRE1C variant was associated with V-gene and J-gene trimming of TCR beta chains, and the association was replicated in an independent cohort. The presence/absence analyses assumed that sequencing depth was roughly uniform across donors, and that assumption may not be true. In a later analysis, some 17,000 TCR beta sequences were associated with specific HLA alleles at a false discovery rate of 0.05. In both the original and validation cohorts, the classifier was reported to diagnose cytomegalovirus status with high specificity and sensitivity. The sequencing pipeline was judged likely to have produced a cluster of highly shared sequence variants as a technical artifact. The 87-base-pair reads could not distinguish some IMGT-functional V segments, including TRBV6-2 and TRBV6-3, so those segments were excluded. The cohort was sequenced for TCR beta chains only, and without alpha or paired-chain data the features that could be detected were limited. In a later analysis, most CMV-associated TCR beta chains were found to appear HLA-restricted, with HLA associations seemingly driven largely by CMV exposure. Most TCR sequences were seen in very few donors, while some public TCRs were found in many individuals. In a later genetic analysis, fewer N-insertions in productive TCRs were reported among donors in an Asian-associated ancestry cluster than the roughly 670-donor mean. According to a later analysis, parvovirus B19, influenza, CMV and Epstein-Barr virus appeared linked to several top co-occurrence clusters.

About this clone itself: It lacks a known antigen. No qualities accompany the bases; no much larger clone lies one base away.

The germline ends are 15 bases apart after V is trimmed by 0 bases and J by 4 bases. The CDR3 starts with the cysteine, ends with the phenylalanine, and has 16 residues. Of all the DNA, just the CDR3 is kept, 48 bases in frame from base 1. CDR1 and CDR2, per the germline V gene, are SGDLS and YYNGEE. The cohort consisted of 600 or so healthy bone marrow donors. All cohort members were sampled while nominally healthy, although unrecorded immune exposures were likely present. The donor was CMV seropositive and was included in the group of 250 to 300 seropositive cohort members. A peripheral blood sample was provided by each donor, and peripheral blood mononuclear cells were used for TCR beta sequencing. Genomic DNA was extracted from the blood cell samples with the Qiagen DNeasy Blood Extraction Kit. Library construction relied on the immunoSEQ multiplex PCR assay. A mixture of 60 forward primers for TCR Vbeta segments and 13 reverse primers for TCR Jbeta segments was used in the multiplex PCR. A multiplex PCR assay on genomic DNA amplified the CDR3 region of rearranged TCR beta genes. The amplified TCR beta libraries were sequenced on the Illumina HiSeq System as 87-base-pair reads. The paper's data handling went like this. Across the roughly 670 repertoires, a later analysis counted some 80 million unique TCR beta chains, roughly 11 million of which were shared by at least two donors. A nearest-neighbor algorithm error-corrected the raw reads and collapsed the reads into unique sequences, merging closely related sequences to remove PCR and sequencing errors. To assign V, D and J gene segments, CDR3 sequences were aligned to IMGT reference sequences. For a sequence to be retained, a match of at least six nucleotides to both a V gene segment and a J gene segment was required. A rearrangement counted as productive if the CDR3 had no stop codons and remained in frame with V and J, and every other rearrangement counted as non-productive. CDR3 was defined according to IMGT convention as the region running from the second conserved V-encoded cysteine to the conserved J-encoded phenylalanine. The earlier analysis of some 600 of the donors excluded sequences that lacked an unambiguous match to a single V gene segment. In an earlier analysis of several hundred of the donors, V segments were called functional above 56.7% productive rearrangements and were called segregating when the between-donor standard deviation exceeded 5%. To diagnose cytomegalovirus status from the catalog of TCR beta chain sequences, a statistical classification framework was built. V and J gene assignment, in a later analysis, came from comparing TCR nucleotide sequences with IMGT/GENE-DB human TR gene sequences. Using the TCRdist pipeline, a later analysis assigned CDR3 sequences along with most-parsimonious VDJ recombination scenarios. In a later analysis, every TCR beta chain was defined by the combination of its CDR3 amino acid sequence and its V-gene family, and reads without a unique V-gene family were dropped. As a way to deal with suspected cross-contamination and a sequencing artifact, a later analysis dropped approximately 590 nucleotide sequences that were highly shared and had low generation probability. In a later analysis, a clonal expansion index was calculated for each public chain from normalized within-repertoire ranks of inferred template counts. A later analysis computed generation probabilities with a VDJ recombination model fitted to out-of-frame rearrangements, and checked the results against IGoR. Hypergeometric tests were used in a later analysis to score TCR-TCR, TCR-HLA and TCR-CMV co-occurrence, with a repertoire-size bias correction applied to the TCR pairs. In a later analysis, false discovery rates were estimated by permuting HLA or CMV assignments 20 times. In a later analysis, co-occurring TCRs were grouped using DBSCAN, and TCRdist sequence similarity was added for clustering within HLA-allele-positive subsets. Repertoires with fewer than 30,000 or more than 120,000 public chains were left out of co-occurrence clustering, as were a few repertoires with anomalous nucleotide sharing. Drawn from immuneACCESS, this table holds only the in-frame rearrangements with V and J called that TCRdb kept. Clones are partly lost; checked studies trace under half to an unresolved V gene and leave the rest unexplained. D and trimming were read from the DNA, whereas the V and J calls and clone size are those reported in that table. The sample table records tens of thousands of clones; 76% of these occur just once. The top ten clonotypes cover approximately 5% of the sample.

The sequence links TRBV9 to TRBJ2-3; a weak D assignment points to TRBD1 (5 bases agree). The receptor comes from a man under 40 in good health and CMV-seropositive. Sequences were obtained from PBMCs. The CDR3 region reads CASSVGWGGTADTQYF. At the DNA level, the sequence is TGTGCCAGCAGCGTAGGGTGGGGCGGCACAGCAGATACGCAGTATTTT.